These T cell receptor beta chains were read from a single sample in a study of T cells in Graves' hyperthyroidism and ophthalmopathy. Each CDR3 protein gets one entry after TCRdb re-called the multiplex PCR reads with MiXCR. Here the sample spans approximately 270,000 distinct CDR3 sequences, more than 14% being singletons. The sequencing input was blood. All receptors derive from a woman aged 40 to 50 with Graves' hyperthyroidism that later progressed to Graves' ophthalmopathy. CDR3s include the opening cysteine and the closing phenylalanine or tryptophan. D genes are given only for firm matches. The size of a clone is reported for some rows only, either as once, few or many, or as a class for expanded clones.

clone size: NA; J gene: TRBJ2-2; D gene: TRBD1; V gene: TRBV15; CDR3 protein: CATSTGTGLSGELFF; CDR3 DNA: TGTGCCACCAGCACCGGGACAGGGTTATCCGGGGAGCTGTTTTTT
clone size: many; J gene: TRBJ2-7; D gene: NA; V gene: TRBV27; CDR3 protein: CASSLSTGSYYEQYF; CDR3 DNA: TGTGCCAGCAGTTTGTCCACAGGGAGTTACTACGAGCAGTACTTC
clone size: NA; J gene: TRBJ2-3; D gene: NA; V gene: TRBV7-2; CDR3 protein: CASSPRVDTQYF; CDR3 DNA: TGTGCCAGCAGCCCTAGGGTAGATACGCAGTATTTT
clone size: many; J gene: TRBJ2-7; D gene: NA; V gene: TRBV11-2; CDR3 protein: CASSLGDEQYF; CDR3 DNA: TGTGCCAGCAGCTTAGGGGACGAGCAGTACTTC
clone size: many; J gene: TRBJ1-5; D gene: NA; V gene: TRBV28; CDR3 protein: CASITPREAYQPQHF; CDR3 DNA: TGTGCCAGCATTACTCCTCGGGAGGCATATCAGCCCCAGCATTTT
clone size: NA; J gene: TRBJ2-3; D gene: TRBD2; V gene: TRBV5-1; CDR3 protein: CASSLRLAADTQYF; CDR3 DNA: TGCGCCAGCAGCTTGAGGCTAGCGGCAGATACGCAGTATTTT
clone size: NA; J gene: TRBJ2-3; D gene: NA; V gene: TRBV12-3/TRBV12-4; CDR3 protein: CVSSPPNTDTQYF; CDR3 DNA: TGTGTCAGCAGTCCGCCTAACACAGATACGCAGTATTTT
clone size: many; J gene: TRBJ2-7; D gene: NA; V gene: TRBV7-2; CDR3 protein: CASSLSGGTARLYF; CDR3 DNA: TGTGCCAGCAGCTTATCTGGAGGGACCGCCAGGCTGTACTTC
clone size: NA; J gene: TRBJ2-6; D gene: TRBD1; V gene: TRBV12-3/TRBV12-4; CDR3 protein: CTSSPDDRVIPGTNVLTF; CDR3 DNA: TGTACCAGCAGCCCCGATGACAGGGTTATTCCTGGGACCAACGTCCTGACTTTC
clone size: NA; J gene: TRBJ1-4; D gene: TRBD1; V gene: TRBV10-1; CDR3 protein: CARETQGWDEKLFF; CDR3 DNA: TGCGCCAGAGAAACACAGGGGTGGGATGAAAAACTGTTTTTT
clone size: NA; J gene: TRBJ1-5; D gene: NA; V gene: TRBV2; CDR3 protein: CASSRSEGPIEPQHF; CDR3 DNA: TGTGCCAGCAGCCGAAGTGAGGGGCCCATTGAGCCCCAGCATTTT
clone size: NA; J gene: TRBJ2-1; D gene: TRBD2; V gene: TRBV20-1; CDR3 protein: CSARLPGLAGVVSGSEQFF; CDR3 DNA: TGCAGTGCTAGACTCCCGGGACTAGCGGGAGTGGTCAGTGGCAGTGAGCAGTTCTTC
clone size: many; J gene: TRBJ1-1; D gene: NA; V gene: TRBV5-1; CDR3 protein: CASSLVGIGNTEAFF; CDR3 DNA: TGCGCCAGCAGCTTGGTGGGCATAGGTAACACTGAAGCTTTCTTT
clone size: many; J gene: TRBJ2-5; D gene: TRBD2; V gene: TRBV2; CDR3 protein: CASTRTRGPETQYF; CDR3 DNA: TGTGCCAGCACTAGGACTAGGGGTCCAGAGACCCAGTACTTC
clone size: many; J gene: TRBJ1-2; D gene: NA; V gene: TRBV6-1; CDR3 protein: CASSPDIVRGYTF; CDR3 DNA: TGTGCCAGCAGCCCCGACATAGTGAGGGGCTACACCTTC
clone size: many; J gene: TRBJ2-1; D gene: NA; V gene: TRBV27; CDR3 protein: CASSLDGTKGYNEQFF; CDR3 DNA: TGTGCCAGCAGTTTAGACGGGACCAAGGGTTACAATGAGCAGTTCTTC
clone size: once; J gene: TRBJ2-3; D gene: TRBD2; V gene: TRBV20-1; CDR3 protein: CSARDPGLAGTDTQYF; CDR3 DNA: TGCAGTGCTAGAGATCCCGGACTAGCGGGCACAGATACGCAGTATTTT
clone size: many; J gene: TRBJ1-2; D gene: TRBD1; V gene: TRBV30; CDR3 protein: CAWSVGHRGSYTF; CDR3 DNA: TGTGCCTGGAGTGTAGGCCACAGGGGTAGCTACACCTTC
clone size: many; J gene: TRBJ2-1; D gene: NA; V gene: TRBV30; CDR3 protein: CAWSVPLTAYNEQFF; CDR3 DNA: TGTGCCTGGAGTGTACCCCTTACGGCATACAATGAGCAGTTCTTC
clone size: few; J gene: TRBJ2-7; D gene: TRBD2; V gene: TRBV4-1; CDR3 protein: CASSPGLAGVGRARSYEQYF; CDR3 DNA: TGCGCCAGCAGCCCGGGACTAGCGGGCGTTGGAAGAGCTCGTTCCTACGAGCAGTACTTC
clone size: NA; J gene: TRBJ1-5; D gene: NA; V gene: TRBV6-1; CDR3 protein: CASISDAGGGQPQHF; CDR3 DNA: TGTGCCAGCATAAGTGACGCCGGGGGAGGCCAGCCCCAGCATTTT
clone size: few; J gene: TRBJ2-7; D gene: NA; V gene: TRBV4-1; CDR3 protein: CASSQTSSPFEQYF; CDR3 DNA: TGCGCCAGCAGCCAGACCAGTTCACCATTCGAGCAGTACTTC
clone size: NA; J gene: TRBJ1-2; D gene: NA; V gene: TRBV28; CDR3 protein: CASKFRRVGYTF; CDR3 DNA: TGTGCCAGCAAGTTTAGGAGGGTCGGCTACACCTTC
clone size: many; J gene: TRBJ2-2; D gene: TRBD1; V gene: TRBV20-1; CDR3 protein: CSAIPGQGYAGELFF; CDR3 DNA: TGCAGTGCGATTCCGGGACAGGGGTATGCCGGGGAGCTGTTTTTT
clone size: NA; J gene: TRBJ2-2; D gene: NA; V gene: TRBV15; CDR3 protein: CATSRELSKRTGELFF; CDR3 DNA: TGTGCCACCAGCAGAGAATTAAGTAAGAGAACCGGGGAGCTGTTTTTT
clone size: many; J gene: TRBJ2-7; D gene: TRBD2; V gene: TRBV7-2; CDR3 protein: CASSLAYGAGGGYEQYF; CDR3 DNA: TGTGCCAGCAGCTTAGCATACGGAGCGGGAGGGGGCTACGAGCAGTACTTC
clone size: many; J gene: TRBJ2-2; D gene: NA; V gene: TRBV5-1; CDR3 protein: CASGFGNTGELFF; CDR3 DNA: TGCGCCAGCGGATTTGGGAACACCGGGGAGCTGTTTTTT
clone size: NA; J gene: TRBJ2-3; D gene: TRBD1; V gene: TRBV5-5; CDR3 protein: CASSLRAGTGANTQYF; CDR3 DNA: TGTGCCAGCAGCTTGAGGGCTGGGACAGGGGCAAATACGCAGTATTTT
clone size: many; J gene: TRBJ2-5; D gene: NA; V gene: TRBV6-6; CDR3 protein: CASSYSRRFRETQYF; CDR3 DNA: TGTGCCAGCAGTTACTCGAGGCGGTTTAGAGAGACCCAGTACTTC
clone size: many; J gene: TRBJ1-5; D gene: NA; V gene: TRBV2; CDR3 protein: CASRASVLLVGNQPQHF; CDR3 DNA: TGTGCCAGCCGGGCCTCGGTGCTGTTGGTGGGCAATCAGCCCCAGCATTTT
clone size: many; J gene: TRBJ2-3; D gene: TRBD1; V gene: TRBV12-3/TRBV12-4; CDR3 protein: CASSSSGQGEDTQYF; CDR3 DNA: TGTGCCAGCAGTTCTTCCGGACAGGGGGAGGATACGCAGTATTTT
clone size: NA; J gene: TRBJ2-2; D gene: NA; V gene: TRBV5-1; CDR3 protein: CASSFTGASVLGELFF; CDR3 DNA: TGCGCCAGCAGCTTTACGGGAGCCTCTGTTCTAGGGGAGCTGTTTTTT
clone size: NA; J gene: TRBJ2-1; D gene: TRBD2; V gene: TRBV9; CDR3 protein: CASEREGSYNEQVF; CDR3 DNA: TGTGCCAGCGAGCGGGAGGGATCTTACAATGAGCAGGTCTTC
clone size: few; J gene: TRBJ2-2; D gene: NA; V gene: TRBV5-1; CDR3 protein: CASSVDLGRSPNTGELFF; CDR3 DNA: TGCGCCAGCAGCGTAGACCTGGGGAGGTCGCCGAACACCGGGGAGCTGTTTTTT
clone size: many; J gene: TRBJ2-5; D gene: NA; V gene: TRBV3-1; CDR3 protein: CASSQVATTETQYF; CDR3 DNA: TGTGCCAGCAGCCAAGTAGCGACAACGGAGACCCAGTACTTC
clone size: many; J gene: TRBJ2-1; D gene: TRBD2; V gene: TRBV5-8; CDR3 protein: CASSLAGTSGYNEQFF; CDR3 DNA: TGTGCCAGCAGCTTGGCAGGGACTAGCGGTTACAATGAGCAGTTCTTC
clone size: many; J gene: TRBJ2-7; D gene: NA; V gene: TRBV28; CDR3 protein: CASSPHGVYEQYF; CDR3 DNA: TGTGCCAGCAGTCCACACGGTGTCTACGAGCAGTACTTC
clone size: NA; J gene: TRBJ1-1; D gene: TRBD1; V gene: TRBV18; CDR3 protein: CASSRDSHNTEAFF; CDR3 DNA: TGTGCCAGCTCACGGGACAGTCATAACACTGAAGCTTTCTTT
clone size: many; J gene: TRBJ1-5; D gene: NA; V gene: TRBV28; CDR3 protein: CASAAGTNNQPQHF; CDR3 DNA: TGTGCCAGCGCTGCCGGGACGAACAATCAGCCCCAGCATTTT
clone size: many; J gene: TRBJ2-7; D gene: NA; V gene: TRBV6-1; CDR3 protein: CASSTTNYEQYF; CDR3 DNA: TGTGCCAGCTCGACTACAAACTACGAGCAGTACTTC
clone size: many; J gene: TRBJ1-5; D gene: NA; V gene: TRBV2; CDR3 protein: CASSDRGRDQPQHF; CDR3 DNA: TGTGCCAGCAGTGATCGGGGTAGGGATCAGCCCCAGCATTTT
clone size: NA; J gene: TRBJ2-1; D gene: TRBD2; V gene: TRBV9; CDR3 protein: CASSVKASGSKNEQFF; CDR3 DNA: TGTGCCAGCAGCGTAAAGGCTAGCGGGAGCAAGAATGAGCAGTTCTTC
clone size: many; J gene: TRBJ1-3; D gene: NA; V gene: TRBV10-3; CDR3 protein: CAISDPAQGLKGRNTIYF; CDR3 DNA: TGTGCCATCAGTGACCCCGCACAGGGACTAAAAGGAAGGAACACCATATATTTT
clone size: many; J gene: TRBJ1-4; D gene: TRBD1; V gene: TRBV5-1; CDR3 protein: CASSLRVQGPGEKLFF; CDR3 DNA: TGCGCCAGCAGCTTAAGAGTACAGGGGCCCGGTGAAAAACTGTTTTTT
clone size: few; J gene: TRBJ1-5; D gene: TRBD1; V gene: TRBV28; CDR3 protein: CASSSSGQGDQPQHF; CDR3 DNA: TGTGCCAGCAGTTCGTCGGGACAGGGGGATCAGCCCCAGCATTTT